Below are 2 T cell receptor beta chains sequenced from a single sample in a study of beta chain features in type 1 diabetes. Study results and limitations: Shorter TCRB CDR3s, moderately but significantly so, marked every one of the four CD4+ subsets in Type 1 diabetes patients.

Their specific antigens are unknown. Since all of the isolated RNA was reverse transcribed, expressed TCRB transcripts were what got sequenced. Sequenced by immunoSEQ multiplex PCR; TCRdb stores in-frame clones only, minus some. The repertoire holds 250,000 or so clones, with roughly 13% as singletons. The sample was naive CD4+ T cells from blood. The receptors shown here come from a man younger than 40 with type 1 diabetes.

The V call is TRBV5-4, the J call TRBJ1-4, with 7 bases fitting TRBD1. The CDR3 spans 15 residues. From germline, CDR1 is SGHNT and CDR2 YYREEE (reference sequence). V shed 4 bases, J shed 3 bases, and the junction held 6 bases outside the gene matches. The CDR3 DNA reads TGTGCCAGCAGCCCTGTTGGGACAGCTAATGAAAAACTGTTTTTT. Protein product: CASSPVGTANEKLFF.

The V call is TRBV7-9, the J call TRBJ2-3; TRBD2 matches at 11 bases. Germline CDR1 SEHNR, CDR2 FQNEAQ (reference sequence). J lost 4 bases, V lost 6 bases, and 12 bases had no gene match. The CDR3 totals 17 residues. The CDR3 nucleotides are TGTGCCAGCAGTCCCTCTCTAGCGGGGGGCCTTCCAGATACGCAGTATTTT. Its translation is CASSPSLAGGLPDTQYF.